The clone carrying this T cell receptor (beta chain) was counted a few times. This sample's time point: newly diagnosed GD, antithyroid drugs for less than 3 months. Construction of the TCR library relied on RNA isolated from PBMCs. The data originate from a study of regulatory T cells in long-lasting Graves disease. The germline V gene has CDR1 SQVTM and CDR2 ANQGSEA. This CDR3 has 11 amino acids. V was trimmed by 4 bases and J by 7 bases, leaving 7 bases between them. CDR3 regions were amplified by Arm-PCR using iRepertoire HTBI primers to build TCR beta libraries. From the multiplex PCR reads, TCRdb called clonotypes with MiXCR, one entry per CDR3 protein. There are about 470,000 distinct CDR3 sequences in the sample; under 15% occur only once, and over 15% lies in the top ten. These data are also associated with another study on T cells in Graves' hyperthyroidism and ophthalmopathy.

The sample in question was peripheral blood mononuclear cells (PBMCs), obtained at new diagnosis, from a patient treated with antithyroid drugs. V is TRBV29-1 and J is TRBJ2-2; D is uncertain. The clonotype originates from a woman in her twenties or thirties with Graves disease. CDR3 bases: TGCAGCGTTGGGGCTAGCGGGGAGCTGTTTTTT. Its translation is CSVGASGELFF.